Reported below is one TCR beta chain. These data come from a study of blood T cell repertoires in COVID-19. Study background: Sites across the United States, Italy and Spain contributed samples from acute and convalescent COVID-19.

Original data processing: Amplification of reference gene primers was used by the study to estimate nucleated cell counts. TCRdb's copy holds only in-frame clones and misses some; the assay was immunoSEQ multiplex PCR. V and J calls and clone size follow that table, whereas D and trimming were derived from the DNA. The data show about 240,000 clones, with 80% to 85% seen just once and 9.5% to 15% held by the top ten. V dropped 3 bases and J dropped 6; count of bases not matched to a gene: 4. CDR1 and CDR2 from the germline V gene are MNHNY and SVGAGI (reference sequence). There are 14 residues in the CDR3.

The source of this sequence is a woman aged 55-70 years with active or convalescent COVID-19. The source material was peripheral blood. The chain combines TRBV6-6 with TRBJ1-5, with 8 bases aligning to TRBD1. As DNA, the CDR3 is TGTGCCAGCAGTTATGGACAGGGCGGTCAGCCCCAGCATTTT. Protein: CASSYGQGGQPQHF.